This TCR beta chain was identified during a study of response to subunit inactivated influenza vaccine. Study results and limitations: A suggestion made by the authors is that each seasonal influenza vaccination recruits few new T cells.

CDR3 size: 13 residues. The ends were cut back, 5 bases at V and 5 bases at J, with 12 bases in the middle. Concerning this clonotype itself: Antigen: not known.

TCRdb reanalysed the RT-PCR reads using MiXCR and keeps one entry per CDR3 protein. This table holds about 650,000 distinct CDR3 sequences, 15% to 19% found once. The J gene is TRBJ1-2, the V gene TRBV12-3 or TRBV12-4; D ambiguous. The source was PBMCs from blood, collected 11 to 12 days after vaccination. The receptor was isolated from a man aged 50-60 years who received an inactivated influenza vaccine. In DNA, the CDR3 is TGTGCCAGCAGTAGCAGTACAGTGTATGGCTACACCTTC. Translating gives CASSSSTVYGYTF.